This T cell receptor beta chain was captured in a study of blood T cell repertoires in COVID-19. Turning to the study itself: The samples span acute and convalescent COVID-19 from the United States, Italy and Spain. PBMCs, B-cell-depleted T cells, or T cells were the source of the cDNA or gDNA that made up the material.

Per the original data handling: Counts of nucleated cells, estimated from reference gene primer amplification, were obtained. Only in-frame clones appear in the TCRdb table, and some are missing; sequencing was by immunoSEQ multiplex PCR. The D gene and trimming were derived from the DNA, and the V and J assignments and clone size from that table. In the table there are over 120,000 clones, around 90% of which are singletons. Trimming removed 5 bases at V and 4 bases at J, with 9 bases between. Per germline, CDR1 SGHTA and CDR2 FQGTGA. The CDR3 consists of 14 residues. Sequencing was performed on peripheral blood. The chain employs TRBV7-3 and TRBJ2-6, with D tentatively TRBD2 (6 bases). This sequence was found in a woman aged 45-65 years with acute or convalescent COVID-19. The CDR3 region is CASSPGVGANVLTF. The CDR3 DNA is TGTGCCAGCAGCCCGGGGGTAGGGGCCAACGTCCTGACTTTC.